The TCR beta chain described here comes from a study of shared clonotypes between healthy human individuals. Germline V gives CDR1 MNHNS, CDR2 SASEGT. The CDR3 sequence is 12 residues long. Trimming cost V 2 bases and J 6 bases, with 7 bases left between them. Here immunoSEQ multiplex PCR was the method, and the copy in TCRdb shows in-frame clones only, minus some. The table has about 730,000 clones, 55% to 75% seen once; the top ten hold more than 1.5%. The rearrangement uses TRBV6-1 and TRBJ1-1; unclear D gene. The TCR originated in a woman in her twenties or thirties in good health. Sequencing was carried out using memory CD4+ T cells sorted from blood. Subset described: CD45RA-negative fraction. CDR3 amino acids: CASSEMRAEAFF. In DNA, the CDR3 is TGTGCCAGCAGTGAAATGAGGGCTGAAGCTTTCTTT.